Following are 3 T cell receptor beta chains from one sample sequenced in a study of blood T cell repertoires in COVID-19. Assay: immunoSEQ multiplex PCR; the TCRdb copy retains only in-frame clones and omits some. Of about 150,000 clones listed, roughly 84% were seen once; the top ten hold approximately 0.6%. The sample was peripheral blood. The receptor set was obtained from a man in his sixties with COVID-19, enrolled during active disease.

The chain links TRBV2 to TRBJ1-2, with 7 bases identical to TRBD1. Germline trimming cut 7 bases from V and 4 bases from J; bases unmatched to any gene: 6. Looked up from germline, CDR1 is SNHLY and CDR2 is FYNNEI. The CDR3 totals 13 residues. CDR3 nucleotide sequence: TGTGCCAGCACCCAACAGGGGTTCTATGGCTACACCTTC. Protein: CASTQQGFYGYTF.

The CDR3, as DNA: TGTGCCTGGAGTACAGGGCTGGCTAATGAAAAACTGTTTTTT. Residues: CAWSTGLANEKLFF. V is TRBV30 and J is TRBJ1-4; TRBD1 is a possible D gene (6 bases). The germline CDR1 and CDR2 sequences are GTSNPN and SVGIG (reference sequence). The CDR3 extends over 14 amino acids. Trimming stripped 2 bases from V and 3 bases from J, with 10 bases between. Drawing the rest from reference TRBV30 and TRBJ1-4, the complete variable domain is SQTIHQWPATLVQPVGSPLSLECTVEGTSNPNLYWYRQAAGRGLQLLFYSVGIGQISSEVPQNLSASRPQDRQFILSSKKLLLSDSGFYLCAWSTGLANEKLFFGSGTQLSVL.

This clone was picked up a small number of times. Here the CDR3 DNA reads TGTGCCAGTAGTGTGCAGGGAAACTACGAGCAGTACTTC. It codes for CASSVQGNYEQYF. V usage is TRBV19 and J usage is TRBJ2-7; possibly TRBD1 for D (5 bases). Per germline, CDR1 LNHDA and CDR2 SQIVND (reference sequence). The CDR3 sequence is 13 residues long. The V and J ends lost 5 bases and 3 bases respectively, with 11 bases between them.